The 7 T cell receptor beta chains listed next were all sequenced from one sample in a study of cytomegalovirus exposure and HLA in healthy donors. The PCR had 60 Vbeta and 13 Jbeta primers. This table comes from immunoSEQ multiplex PCR, and its TCRdb copy is limited to in-frame clones, with some not included. Of roughly 170,000 clones in the sample, 80% are singletons; the top ten hold about 1.3%. Sequenced: PBMCs. The receptors come from a man aged 25-45 years in good health and CMV-seronegative.

V usage is TRBV4-3 and J usage is TRBJ2-3, with 8 bases identical to TRBD1. CDR1 and CDR2 (germline): LGHNA, YSLEER. J lost 6 bases, V lost 0 bases, and 5 bases had no gene match. CDR3 length: 15 amino acids. The CDR3 region is CASSQDRGHLDTQYF. Here the CDR3 DNA reads TGCGCCAGCAGCCAAGACAGGGGGCATTTGGATACGCAGTATTTT.

The chain recombines TRBV7-9 with TRBJ2-7; TRBD1 agrees at 8 bases. V lost 1 base to trimming and J lost 6 bases; unmatched junction nucleotides: 8. This CDR3 spans 15 amino acids. The germline V gene has CDR1 SEHNR and CDR2 FQNEAQ (reference sequence). In DNA, the CDR3 is TGTGCCAGCAGCTTAGGACAGGGGCCCTTCTCCGAGCAGTACTTC. This gives the protein CASSLGQGPFSEQYF.

The rearrangement links TRBV5-1 to TRBJ2-7, with D possibly matching TRBD1 (6 bases). This CDR3 is built from 14 residues. Germline V gene lookup returns CDR1 SGHRS and CDR2 YFSETQ. With 3 bases removed from V and 6 bases from J, the gap between germline ends came to 16 bases. The CDR3 protein is CASSSRGVSREQYF. As DNA, the CDR3 is TGCGCCAGCAGCTCCAGGGGAGTAAGCCGCGAGCAGTACTTC.

This clone was recorded once. The J gene is TRBJ2-2, the V gene TRBV2; 11 nucleotides line up with TRBD1. Trimming took 6 bases from V and 4 from J; bases not matched to a gene: 7. This CDR3 is built from 16 residues. Per germline, CDR1 SNHLY and CDR2 FYNNEI. In DNA, the CDR3 is TGTGCCAGCAGAGTTACCGGGACAGGGGGCACCGGGGAGCTGTTTTTT. Translating it yields CASRVTGTGGTGELFF.

This clone has a handful of counts. The gene calls are TRBV7-2 and TRBJ2-5, with a weak D call TRBD1 (6 bases). The length of the CDR3 is 13 residues. From germline, CDR1 is SGHTA and CDR2 FQGNSA. Trimming pared 5 bases from V and 0 bases from J, leaving 7 bases between. CDR3 loop: CASSRTDQETQYF. The CDR3, as DNA: TGTGCCAGCAGCCGGACAGACCAAGAGACCCAGTACTTC. The variable domain in full, with the rest retrieved from reference TRBV7-2 and TRBJ2-5, is GAGVSQSPSNKVTEKGKDVELRCDPISGHTALYWYRQSLGQGLEFLIYFQGNSAPDKSGLPSDRFSAERTGGSVSTLTIQRTQQEDSAVYLCASSRTDQETQYFGPGTRLLVL.

The CDR3 sequence is CASSYSGGSHQETQYF. Written as DNA, the CDR3 is TGTGCCAGCAGTTACTCTGGCGGGAGCCACCAAGAGACCCAGTACTTC. The rearrangement joins TRBV6-5 to TRBJ2-5; 7 nucleotides agree with TRBD2. This CDR3 region has 16 residues. The germline V gene encodes CDR1 MNHEY and CDR2 SVGAGI. Losses at the gene ends were 0 bases for V and 0 bases for J; bases not matched to a gene: 4.

V is TRBV28 and J is TRBJ1-2; 10 bases are a match to TRBD1. This CDR3 region has 14 residues. The ends lost 6 bases at V and 1 base at J; junction bases unmatched: 2. CDR1 and CDR2 from the germline V gene are MDHEN and SYDVKM. The DNA of the CDR3 is TGTGCCAGCAGGGACAGGGGGTATAACTATGGCTACACCTTC. This sequence encodes CASRDRGYNYGYTF.